This T cell receptor beta chain originates from a study of blood T cell repertoires in COVID-19. The data were produced by immunoSEQ multiplex PCR, yet TCRdb's version contains in-frame clones alone and is incomplete. The sample holds 200,000 to 300,000 clones, around 90% seen once. The germline CDR1 and CDR2 sequences are SEHNR and FQNEAQ (reference sequence). The CDR3 runs 16 residues. After removal of 0 bases from V and 4 bases from J, the junction contained 3 bases not matched to a gene. This receptor was taken from a man aged 60 to 69 who had recovered from COVID-19. This rearrangement joins TRBV7-9 to TRBJ2-1; TRBD2 matches 10 bases. What was sequenced was peripheral blood. Here the CDR3 reads CASSLALTSGYNEQFF. The CDR3, as DNA: TGTGCCAGCAGCTTAGCGCTGACTAGCGGGTACAATGAGCAGTTCTTC.